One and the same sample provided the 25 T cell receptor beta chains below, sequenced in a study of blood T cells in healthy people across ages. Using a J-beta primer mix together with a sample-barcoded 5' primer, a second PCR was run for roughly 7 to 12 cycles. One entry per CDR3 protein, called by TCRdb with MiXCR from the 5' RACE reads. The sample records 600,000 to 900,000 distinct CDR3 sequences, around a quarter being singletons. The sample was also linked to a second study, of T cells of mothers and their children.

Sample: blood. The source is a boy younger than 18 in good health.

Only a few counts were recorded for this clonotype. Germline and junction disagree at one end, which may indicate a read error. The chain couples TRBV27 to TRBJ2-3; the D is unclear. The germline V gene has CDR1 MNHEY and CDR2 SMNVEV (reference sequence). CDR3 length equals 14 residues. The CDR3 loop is CASGLSGLPDTQYF. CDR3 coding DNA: TGTGCCAGCGGTTTATCGGGCCTCCCGGATACGCAGTATTTT.

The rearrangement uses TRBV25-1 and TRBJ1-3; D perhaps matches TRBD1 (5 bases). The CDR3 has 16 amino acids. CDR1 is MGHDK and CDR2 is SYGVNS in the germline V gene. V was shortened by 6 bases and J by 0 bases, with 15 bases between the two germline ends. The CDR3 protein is CASSGGGLHSGNTIYF. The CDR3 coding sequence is TGTGCCAGCAGCGGGGGGGGACTACACTCTGGAAACACCATATATTTT. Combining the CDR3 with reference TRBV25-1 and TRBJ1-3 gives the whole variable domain EADIYQTPRYLVIGTGKKITLECSQTMGHDKMYWYQQDPGMELHLIHYSYGVNSTEKGDLSSESTVSRIRTEHFPLTLESARPSHTSQYLCASSGGGLHSGNTIYFGEGSWLTVV.

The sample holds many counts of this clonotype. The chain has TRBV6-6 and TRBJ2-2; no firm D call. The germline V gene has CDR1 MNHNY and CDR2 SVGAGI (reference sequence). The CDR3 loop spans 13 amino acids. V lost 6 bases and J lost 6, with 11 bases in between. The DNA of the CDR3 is TGTGCCAGCAGACATCCGGTCGCCGGGGAGCTGTTTTTT. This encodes CASRHPVAGELFF.

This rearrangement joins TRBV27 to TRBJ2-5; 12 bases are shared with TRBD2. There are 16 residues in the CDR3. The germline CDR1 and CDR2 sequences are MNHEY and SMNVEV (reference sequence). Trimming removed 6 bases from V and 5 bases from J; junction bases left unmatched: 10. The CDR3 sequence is CASSLGLAGGSETQYF. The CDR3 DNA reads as TGTGCCAGCAGCTTGGGGCTAGCGGGGGGGTCGGAGACCCAGTACTTC.

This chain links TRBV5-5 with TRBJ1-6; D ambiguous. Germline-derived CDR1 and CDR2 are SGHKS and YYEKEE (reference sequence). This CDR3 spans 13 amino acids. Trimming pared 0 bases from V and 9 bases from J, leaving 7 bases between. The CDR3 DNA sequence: TGTGCCAGCAGCTTGGATCCGTTTTCACCCCTCCACTTT. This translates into CASSLDPFSPLHF.

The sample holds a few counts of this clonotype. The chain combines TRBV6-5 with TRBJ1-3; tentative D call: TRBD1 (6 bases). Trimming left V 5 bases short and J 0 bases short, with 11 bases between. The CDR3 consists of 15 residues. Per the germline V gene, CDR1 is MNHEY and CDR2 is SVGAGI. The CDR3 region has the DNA TGTGCCAGCAGTAGGGACATAAACTCTGGAAACACCATATATTTT. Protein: CASSRDINSGNTIYF.

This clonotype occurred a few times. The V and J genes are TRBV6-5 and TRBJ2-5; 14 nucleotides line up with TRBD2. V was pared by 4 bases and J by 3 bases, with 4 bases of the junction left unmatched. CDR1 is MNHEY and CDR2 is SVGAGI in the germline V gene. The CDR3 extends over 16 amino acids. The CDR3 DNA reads TGTGCCAGCAGTTGGGGACTAGCGGGGGCTAAAGAGACCCAGTACTTC. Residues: CASSWGLAGAKETQYF.

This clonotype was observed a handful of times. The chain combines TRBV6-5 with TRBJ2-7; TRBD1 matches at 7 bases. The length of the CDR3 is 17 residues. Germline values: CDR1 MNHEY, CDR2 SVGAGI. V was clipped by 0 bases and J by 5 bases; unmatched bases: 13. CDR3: CASSYSGTAGRWNEQYF. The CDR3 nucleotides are TGTGCCAGCAGTTACTCGGGGACAGCAGGGCGGTGGAACGAGCAGTACTTC.

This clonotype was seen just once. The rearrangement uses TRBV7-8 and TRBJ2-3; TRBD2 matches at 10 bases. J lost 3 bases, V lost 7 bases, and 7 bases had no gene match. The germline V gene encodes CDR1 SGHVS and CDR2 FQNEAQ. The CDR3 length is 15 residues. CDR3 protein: CASNVAGGGTDTQYF. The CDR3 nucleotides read TGTGCCAGCAACGTAGCGGGGGGAGGGACAGATACGCAGTATTTT. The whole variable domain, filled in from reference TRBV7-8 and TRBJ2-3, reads GAGVSQSPRYKVAKRGQDVALRCDPISGHVSLFWYQQALGQGPEFLTYFQNEAQLDKSGLPSDRFFAERPEGSVSTLKIQRTQQEDSAVYLCASNVAGGGTDTQYFGPGTRLTVL.

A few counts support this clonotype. The CDR3 sequence: CASSNRLNTGELFF. The DNA of the CDR3 is TGTGCCAGCAGTAATCGCTTGAACACCGGGGAGCTGTTTTTT. The rearrangement joins TRBV27 to TRBJ2-2; D unresolved. CDR1 and CDR2 from the germline V gene are MNHEY and SMNVEV (reference sequence). The CDR3 runs to 14 residues. Trimming took off 5 bases at V and 1 base at J, with 8 bases between the two ends.

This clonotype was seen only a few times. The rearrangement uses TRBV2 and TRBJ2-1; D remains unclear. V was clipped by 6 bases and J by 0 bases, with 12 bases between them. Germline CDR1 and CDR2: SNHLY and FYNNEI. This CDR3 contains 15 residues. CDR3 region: CASRVSVSSYNEQFF. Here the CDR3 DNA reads TGTGCCAGCAGGGTTTCAGTTAGCTCCTACAATGAGCAGTTCTTC.

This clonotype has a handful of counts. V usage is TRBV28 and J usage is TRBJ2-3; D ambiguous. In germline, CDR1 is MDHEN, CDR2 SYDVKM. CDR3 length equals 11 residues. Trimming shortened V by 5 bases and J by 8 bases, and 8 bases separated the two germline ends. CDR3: CASSLPGTQYF. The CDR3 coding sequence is TGTGCCAGCAGTCTCCCTGGTACGCAGTATTTT.

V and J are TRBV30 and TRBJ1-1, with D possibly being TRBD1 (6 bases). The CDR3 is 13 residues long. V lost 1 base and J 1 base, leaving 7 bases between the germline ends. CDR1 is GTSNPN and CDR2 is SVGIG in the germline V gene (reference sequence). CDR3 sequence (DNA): TGTGCCTGGAGTGGGGGACAGAACACTGAAGCTTTCTTT. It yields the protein CAWSGGQNTEAFF.

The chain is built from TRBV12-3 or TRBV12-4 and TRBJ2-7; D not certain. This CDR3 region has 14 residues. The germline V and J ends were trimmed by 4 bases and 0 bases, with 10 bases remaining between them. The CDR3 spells CASSYLKASYEQYF. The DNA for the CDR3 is TGTGCCAGCAGTTATTTGAAAGCCTCCTACGAGCAGTACTTC.

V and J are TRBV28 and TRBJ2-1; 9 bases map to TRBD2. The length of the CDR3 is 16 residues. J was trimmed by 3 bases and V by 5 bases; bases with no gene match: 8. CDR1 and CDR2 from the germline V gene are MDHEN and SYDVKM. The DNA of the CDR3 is TGTGCCAGCAGTCCGGCAGGAGCGGGGGGCTACAATGAGCAGTTCTTC. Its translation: CASSPAGAGGYNEQFF.

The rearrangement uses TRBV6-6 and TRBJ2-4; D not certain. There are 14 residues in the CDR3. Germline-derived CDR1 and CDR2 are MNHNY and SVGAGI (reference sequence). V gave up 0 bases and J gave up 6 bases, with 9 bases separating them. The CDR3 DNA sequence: TGTGCCAGCAGTTACTCTGGAAGGGTAAACATTCAGTACTTC. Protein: CASSYSGRVNIQYF.

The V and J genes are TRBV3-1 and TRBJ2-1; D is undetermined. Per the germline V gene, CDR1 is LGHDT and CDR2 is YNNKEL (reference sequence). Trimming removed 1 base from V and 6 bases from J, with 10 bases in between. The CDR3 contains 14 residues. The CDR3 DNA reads TGTGCCAGCAGCCAAGCACCAAACCTCAATGAGCAGTTCTTC. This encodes CASSQAPNLNEQFF.

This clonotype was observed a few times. CDR3 residues: CSAMGEGRANTEAFF. CDR3 DNA: TGCAGCGCCATGGGGGAGGGCCGGGCGAACACTGAAGCTTTCTTT. V is TRBV29-1 and J is TRBJ1-1, with D possibly being TRBD1 (5 bases). The CDR3 spans 15 residues. V lost 7 bases and J 1 base, leaving 19 bases between the germline ends. Germline loops: CDR1 SQVTM, CDR2 ANQGSEA. Combining the CDR3 with reference TRBV29-1 and TRBJ1-1 gives the whole variable domain SAVISQKPSRDICQRGTSLTIQCQVDSQVTMMFWYRQQPGQSLTLIATANQGSEATYESGFVIDKFPISRPNLTFSTLTVSNMSPEDSSIYLCSAMGEGRANTEAFFGQGTRLTVV.

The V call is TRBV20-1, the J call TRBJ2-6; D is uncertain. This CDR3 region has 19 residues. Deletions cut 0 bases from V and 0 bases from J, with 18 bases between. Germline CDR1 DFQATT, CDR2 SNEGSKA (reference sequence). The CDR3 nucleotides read TGCAGTGCTAGAGATCTAAAGGCGGAGATCTCCTCTGGGGCCAACGTCCTGACTTTC. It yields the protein CSARDLKAEISSGANVLTF.

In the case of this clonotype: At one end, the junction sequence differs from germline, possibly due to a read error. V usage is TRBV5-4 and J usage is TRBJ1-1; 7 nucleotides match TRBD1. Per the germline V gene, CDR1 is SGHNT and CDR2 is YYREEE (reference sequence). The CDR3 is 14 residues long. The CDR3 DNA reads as TGTGCCAGCAGCTTGATACAGGGGAACACTGAAACTTTCTTT. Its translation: CASSLIQGNTETFF.

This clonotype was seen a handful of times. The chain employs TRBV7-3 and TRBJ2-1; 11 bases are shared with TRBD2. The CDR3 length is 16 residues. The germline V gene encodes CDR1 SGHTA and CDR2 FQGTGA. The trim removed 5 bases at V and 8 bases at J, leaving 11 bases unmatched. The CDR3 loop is CASSPTPSGGLHEQFF. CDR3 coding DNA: TGTGCCAGCAGCCCGACCCCTAGCGGGGGGCTCCATGAGCAGTTCTTC. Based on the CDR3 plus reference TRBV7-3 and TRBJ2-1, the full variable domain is GAGVSQTPSNKVTEKGKYVELRCDPISGHTALYWYRQSLGQGPEFLIYFQGTGAADDSGLPNDRFFAVRPEGSVSTLKIQRTERGDSAVYLCASSPTPSGGLHEQFFGPGTRLTVL.

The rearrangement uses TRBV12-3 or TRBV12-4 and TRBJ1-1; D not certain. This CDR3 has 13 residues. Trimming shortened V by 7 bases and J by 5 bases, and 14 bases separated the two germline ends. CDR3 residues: CASTTPLGTEAFF. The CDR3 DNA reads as TGTGCCAGCACCACTCCACTGGGGACTGAAGCTTTCTTT.

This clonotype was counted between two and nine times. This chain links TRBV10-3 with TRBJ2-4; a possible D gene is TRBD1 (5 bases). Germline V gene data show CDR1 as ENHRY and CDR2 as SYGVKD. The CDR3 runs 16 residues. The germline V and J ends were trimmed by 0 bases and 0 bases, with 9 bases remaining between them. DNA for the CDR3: TGTGCCATCAGTGAGTCCAGGGATATAGCCAAAAACATTCAGTACTTC. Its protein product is CAISESRDIAKNIQYF.

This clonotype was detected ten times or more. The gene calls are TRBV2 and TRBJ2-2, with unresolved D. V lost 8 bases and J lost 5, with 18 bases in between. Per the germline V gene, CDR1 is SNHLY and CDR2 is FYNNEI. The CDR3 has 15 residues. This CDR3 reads CASQALEIKTGELFF. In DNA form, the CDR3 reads TGTGCCAGCCAAGCCTTGGAGATTAAGACCGGGGAGCTGTTTTTT.

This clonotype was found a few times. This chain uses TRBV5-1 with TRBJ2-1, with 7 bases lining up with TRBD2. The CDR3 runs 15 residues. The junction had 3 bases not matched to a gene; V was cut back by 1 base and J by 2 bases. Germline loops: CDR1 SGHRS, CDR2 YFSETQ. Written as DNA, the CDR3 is TGCGCCAGCAGCTTGATAAGCGGGACCTACAATGAGCAGTTCTTC. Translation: CASSLISGTYNEQFF.